This TCR beta chain was sequenced in a study of Graves' ophthalmopathy and Graves' hyperthyroidism. This clonotype was recorded at least ten times. The TCR beta CDR3 regions underwent amplification from RNA transcripts. After a first-round RT-PCR with HTBI primers, a second-round multiplex PCR was run. TCRdb re-called the multiplex PCR reads through MiXCR, storing one row per CDR3 protein. The table shows approximately 480,000 distinct CDR3 sequences, with about an eighth occurring only once. Source material: blood. This TCR was sampled from a woman in her twenties or thirties with Graves' ophthalmopathy.

In nucleotides, the CDR3 is TGTGCCAGCAGCTTTCGGGCCCGGACGGGCACCGGGGAGCTGTTTTTT. It is translated as CASSFRARTGTGELFF. The rearrangement uses TRBV7-6 and TRBJ2-2; D is unresolved. Trimming pared 3 bases from V and 4 bases from J, leaving 15 bases between. Germline lookup yields CDR1 SGHVS and CDR2 FNYEAQ. This CDR3 is built from 16 residues.